The sequence of this T cell receptor (beta chain) was determined in a study of blood T cell repertoires in COVID-19. On the study more broadly: Sites across the United States, Italy and Spain contributed samples from acute and convalescent COVID-19. Sources were T cells, B-cell-depleted T cells, or PBMCs; the material itself was cDNA or gDNA.

The CDR3 sequence is 12 residues long. V was pared by 8 bases and J by 5 bases, with 13 bases between. The germline CDR1 and CDR2 sequences are MDHEN and SYDVKM. Original processing methods: Nucleated cell counts were estimated from reference gene primer amplification. Sequencing was performed with immunoSEQ multiplex PCR; in TCRdb, only in-frame clones are kept and a portion is missing. That table is the source of V, J and clone size, and D and trimming were worked out from the DNA. The sample includes 110,000 or so clones, about 75% of them seen just once. The receptor was isolated from a woman between 65 and 79 years old with acute or convalescent COVID-19. Sequencing was done on a sample of peripheral blood. The chain recombines TRBV28 with TRBJ2-7; D might be TRBD1 (5 bases). CDR3 sequence reads: CASQGSGDEQYF. CDR3 bases: TGTGCCAGCCAGGGATCAGGAGACGAGCAGTACTTC.